This T cell receptor (beta chain) was captured in a study of type 1 regulatory T cells. Across the study: An in vitro protocol generated T-allo10, a Tr1-enriched, alloantigen-specific CD4 T cell product.

The germline V gene encodes CDR1 MNHEY and CDR2 SVGAGI. The CDR3 has 12 amino acids. The V and J ends lost 2 bases and 2 bases respectively, with 0 bases between them. TCRdb used MiXCR to reprocess the reads, holding one entry per CDR3 protein. The sample shows 88,000 or so distinct CDR3 sequences, 31% of them seen only once. This clonotype was observed a few times. This rearrangement joins TRBV6-5 to TRBJ2-2; no clear D. Specimen: CD4+ T cells, either the whole sample or a sorted fraction (not recorded which). This TCR came from a human donor in good health. The CDR3 loop reads CASSYNTGELFF. The CDR3, as DNA: TGTGCCAGCAGTTACAACACCGGGGAGCTGTTTTTT.